Detailed here is one T cell receptor beta chain. As yet, its antigen is unknown. This specimen belongs to a study of shared clonotypes between healthy human individuals. Study context: The study drew on a couple of women and a few men aged 18 to 49 as donors. Per-donor plates numbered three CD4 naive, three CD4 memory, two CD8 naive and one CD8 memory. General observations from the study: When naive CD4 clonotypes were compared across a handful of donors, 4% to 6.5% were shared.

TCRdb's table, derived via immunoSEQ multiplex PCR, lists solely in-frame clones and lacks some. The top ten hold under 0.25% of the sample, which has roughly 810,000 clones, just over 95% seen once. Naivety among CD8 cells was defined by CD45RO negativity and positive CCR7 selection, thereby excluding terminally differentiated effector memory CD45RA+ cells. The length of the CDR3 is 15 residues. J gave up 9 bases and V 3 bases, and 10 bases lay outside the gene matches. Germline CDR1 and CDR2: SEHNR and FQNEAQ (reference sequence). Sequenced: naive CD8+ T cells sorted from blood. This clonotype was sampled from a man aged 25 to 40 in good health. V and J are TRBV7-9 and TRBJ2-3; 9 bases fit TRBD1. The CDR3 coding sequence is TGTGCCAGCAGCTTTTTGGACAGGGGTTTTTTCACGCAGTATTTT. It translates to CASSFLDRGFFTQYF.